Below, 26 T cell receptor beta chains from the same sample are listed, as sequenced in a study of cytomegalovirus exposure and HLA in healthy donors. PCR primers comprised 60 Vbeta and 13 Jbeta primers. The protocol was immunoSEQ multiplex PCR, while the TCRdb copy is restricted to in-frame clones and leaves out a portion. The top ten hold approximately 7.1% of the sample, which has 150,000 to 200,000 clones, about 65% seen once. The sequenced sample was PBMCs. The receptors were sampled from a man aged 35-49 years in good health and CMV-seropositive.

The chain combines TRBV7-2 with TRBJ1-1, with D maybe TRBD1 (5 bases). This CDR3 region has 15 residues. Germline V gives CDR1 SGHTA, CDR2 FQGNSA. Trimming removed 1 base at V and 0 bases at J, with 9 bases between. CDR3 DNA sequence: TGTGCCAGCAGCTTAGGGGGCATAATGAACACTGAAGCTTTCTTT. It specifies CASSLGGIMNTEAFF. Based on the CDR3 plus reference TRBV7-2 and TRBJ1-1, the full variable domain is GAGVSQSPSNKVTEKGKDVELRCDPISGHTALYWYRQSLGQGLEFLIYFQGNSAPDKSGLPSDRFSAERTGGSVSTLTIQRTQQEDSAVYLCASSLGGIMNTEAFFGQGTRLTVV.

This sequence joins TRBV10-3 and TRBJ2-2; 11 nucleotides match TRBD1. The CDR3 loop spans 16 amino acids. Trimming removed 3 bases from V and 6 bases from J; junction bases left unmatched: 6. Germline values: CDR1 ENHRY, CDR2 SYGVKD. This CDR3 is CAISELGGQGAGELFF. The CDR3 nucleotides are TGTGCCATCAGTGAATTGGGGGGACAGGGGGCCGGGGAGCTGTTTTTT.

J is TRBJ2-7 and V is TRBV11-2, with a tentative D call TRBD1 (6 bases). The CDR3 is made up of 18 amino acids. The V gene lost 1 base and the J gene lost 6 bases, with 25 bases spanning the gap. Germline CDR1 reads SGHAT; CDR2 reads FQNNGV. The CDR3 bases are TGTGCCAGCAGCTTAGGAGTGGTTAGGACTGGGGGCGATGGCGAGCAGTACTTC. Encoded protein: CASSLGVVRTGGDGEQYF.

The chain employs TRBV4-1 and TRBJ1-3, with D possibly matching TRBD1 (6 bases). Between the trimmed V and J ends, which lost 4 bases and 0 bases, there was a span of 16 bases. The germline CDR1 and CDR2 sequences are MGHRA and YSYEKL. The CDR3 has 17 amino acids. The CDR3 reads CASSRAGVLSSGNTIYF. The CDR3 coding sequence is TGCGCCAGCAGCCGTGCAGGGGTCTTGAGCTCTGGAAACACCATATATTTT.

The V call is TRBV7-3, the J call TRBJ2-5, with D possibly being TRBD2 (6 bases). Germline V gives CDR1 SGHTA, CDR2 FQGTGA. V shed 6 bases and J shed 2 bases, with 13 bases lying between them. There are 14 residues in the CDR3. The CDR3 spells CASRSQDYQETQYF. As DNA, the CDR3 is TGTGCCAGCAGGTCCCAGGACTATCAAGAGACCCAGTACTTC.

V and J are TRBV5-1 and TRBJ2-1, with 7 bases identical to TRBD2. The CDR3 has 15 amino acids. V lost 5 bases to trimming and J lost 5 bases; unmatched junction nucleotides: 10. Germline CDR1 SGHRS, CDR2 YFSETQ. The CDR3 loop reads CASSRGRGTNNEQFF. In nucleotides, the CDR3 is TGCGCCAGCAGTCGGGGGAGGGGCACCAACAATGAGCAGTTCTTC.

A remark on this clone: Distinct nucleotide sequences in the sample also encode this CDR3. This sequence joins TRBV9 and TRBJ1-1; D may be TRBD1 (5 bases). Germline values: CDR1 SGDLS, CDR2 YYNGEE. V was cut by 2 bases and J by 0 bases, with 8 bases left in between. The CDR3 runs to 14 residues. CDR3 region: CASSVGGVNTEAFF. Here the CDR3 DNA reads TGTGCCAGCAGCGTGGGGGGGGTGAACACTGAAGCTTTCTTT.

This chain connects TRBV27 to TRBJ2-4; D not resolved. CDR1 MNHEY and CDR2 SMNVEV come from the germline V gene (reference sequence). Trimming removed 0 bases from V and 0 bases from J, with 3 bases in between. The CDR3 contains 14 residues. CDR3 bases: TGTGCCAGCAGTTTATCCATAGCCAAAAACATTCAGTACTTC. Its protein product is CASSLSIAKNIQYF.

This clone was counted a few times. The rearrangement joins TRBV2 to TRBJ2-5; 7 bases match TRBD2. The CDR3 extends over 16 amino acids. V lost 6 bases to trimming and J lost 2 bases; unmatched junction nucleotides: 12. Germline values: CDR1 SNHLY, CDR2 FYNNEI. CDR3 sequence (DNA): TGTGCCAGCAGGTGGAAGGGAGGGAGCCTACAAGAGACCCAGTACTTC. This codes for CASRWKGGSLQETQYF.

This clone came up a few times. V and J are TRBV4-2 and TRBJ2-1; TRBD2 matches 10 bases. Germline V gene data show CDR1 as LGHNA and CDR2 as YNFKEQ. V trimming: 3 bases; J trimming: 2 bases; junction bases outside the gene matches: 4. The CDR3 is 16 amino acids. Here the CDR3 DNA reads TGTGCCAGCAGCCAGGCTAGCGGGGGCCCCTACAATGAGCAGTTCTTC. Translated: CASSQASGGPYNEQFF.

The chain is built from TRBV7-2 and TRBJ2-5, with 14 bases matching TRBD2. Trimming took 4 bases from V and 2 from J; bases not matched to a gene: 3. This CDR3 region has 16 residues. Germline CDR1 SGHTA, CDR2 FQGNSA. CDR3 bases: TGTGCCAGCAGCTCCGGACTAGCGGGGGGTCAAGAGACCCAGTACTTC. It translates to CASSSGLAGGQETQYF.

This chain uses TRBV7-3 with TRBJ1-6, with D possibly being TRBD1 (5 bases). Trimming left V 5 bases short and J 6 bases short, with 11 bases between. Germline lookup yields CDR1 SGHTA and CDR2 FQGTGA. The CDR3 runs to 14 residues. The CDR3 loop reads CASSLGTPNSPLHF. In nucleotides, the CDR3 is TGTGCCAGCAGCCTCGGGACTCCTAATTCACCCCTCCACTTT. Using reference TRBV7-3 and TRBJ1-6 for the parts outside the CDR3, the full variable domain is GAGVSQTPSNKVTEKGKYVELRCDPISGHTALYWYRQSLGQGPEFLIYFQGTGAADDSGLPNDRFFAVRPEGSVSTLKIQRTERGDSAVYLCASSLGTPNSPLHFGNGTRLTVT.

J is TRBJ2-5 and V is TRBV7-9; 9 bases match TRBD2. Germline CDR1 and CDR2: SEHNR and FQNEAQ (reference sequence). CDR3 length equals 11 residues. The ends lost 6 bases at V and 14 bases at J; junction bases unmatched: 7. As DNA, the CDR3 is TGTGCCAGCAGTCAACAGCGGGGGGATTACTTC. Protein sequence: CASSQQRGDYF.

This clone occurred once. The CDR3 loop is CASSLRTDRTGELFF. The CDR3 region has the DNA TGTGCCAGCAGCCTTCGGACAGACCGGACCGGGGAGCTGTTTTTT. This chain links TRBV6-6 with TRBJ2-2; the D gene is possibly TRBD1 (6 bases). From germline, CDR1 is MNHNY and CDR2 SVGAGI (reference sequence). V was pared by 6 bases and J by 5 bases, with 16 bases between. The CDR3 covers 15 residues.

About this clone itself: Compared with germline, one end of the junction differs, possibly owing to a read error. V is TRBV13 and J is TRBJ2-1, with 11 bases that match TRBD2. From germline, CDR1 is PRHDT and CDR2 FYEKMQ (reference sequence). This CDR3 has 19 residues. CDR3: CASSPPRLAGGLDYNERFF. As DNA, the CDR3 is TGTGCCAGCAGCCCCCCTCGGCTAGCGGGGGGACTTGACTACAATGAGCGGTTCTTC.

CDR3 sequence reads: CASSFDSPGRETQYF. The CDR3 DNA is TGTGCCAGCAGCTTCGACAGCCCGGGCCGCGAGACCCAGTACTTC. V is TRBV7-2 and J is TRBJ2-5; possible D gene TRBD1, 5 bases. The ends were cut back, 3 bases at V and 5 bases at J, with 16 bases in the middle. CDR3 length: 15 residues. CDR1 and CDR2 from the germline V gene are SGHTA and FQGNSA. Drawing the rest from reference TRBV7-2 and TRBJ2-5, the complete variable domain is GAGVSQSPSNKVTEKGKDVELRCDPISGHTALYWYRQSLGQGLEFLIYFQGNSAPDKSGLPSDRFSAERTGGSVSTLTIQRTQQEDSAVYLCASSFDSPGRETQYFGPGTRLLVL.

The chain links TRBV9 to TRBJ2-6, with 7 bases matching TRBD1. The CDR3 is 17 residues long. Germline V gene sequence: CDR1 SGDLS, CDR2 YYNGEE. The ends lost 3 bases at V and 0 bases at J; junction bases unmatched: 6. The CDR3 DNA reads TGTGCCAGCAGCGACTCCCGGACAGGCTCTGGGGCCAACGTCCTGACTTTC. Protein sequence: CASSDSRTGSGANVLTF.

This clone was seen only once. V usage is TRBV11-2 and J usage is TRBJ2-3, with 10 bases identical to TRBD2. V shed 1 base, J shed 6 bases, and the junction held 7 bases outside the gene matches. The CDR3 is 16 residues long. Germline CDR1 SGHAT, CDR2 FQNNGV. CDR3 amino acids: CASSLGTSGVSDTQYF. The CDR3 region has the DNA TGTGCCAGCAGCTTAGGAACTAGCGGGGTGTCGGATACGCAGTATTTT.

The genes are TRBV5-1 and TRBJ1-1; 7 bases are a match to TRBD1. Germline CDR1 SGHRS, CDR2 YFSETQ. The V and J ends lost 3 bases and 5 bases, in that order; junction bases with no gene match: 13. The CDR3 spans 16 residues. The CDR3 here is CASSSTLQGRVTEAFF. The DNA for the CDR3 is TGCGCCAGCAGCTCGACCCTACAGGGGAGAGTTACTGAAGCTTTCTTT.

This chain joins TRBV6-4 and TRBJ2-3; 13 nucleotides align to TRBD2. The CDR3 is 14 residues long. In germline, CDR1 is MRHNA, CDR2 SNTAGT. V shed 4 bases, J shed 5 bases, and the junction held 0 bases outside the gene matches. In nucleotides, the CDR3 is TGTGCCAGCAGTGGACTAGCGGGGGGAGATACGCAGTATTTT. It translates to CASSGLAGGDTQYF.

This clone was counted a few times. The chain has TRBV30 and TRBJ2-2; D gene unclear. This CDR3 region has 13 residues. Germline V lookup: CDR1 GTSNPN, CDR2 SVGIG (reference sequence). With 3 bases removed from V and 8 bases from J, the gap between germline ends came to 13 bases. The CDR3 sequence: CAWSDQVVGELFF. CDR3 nucleotides: TGTGCCTGGAGCGACCAGGTTGTGGGGGAGCTGTTTTTT.

This clone was detected only once. The rearrangement joins TRBV10-2 to TRBJ1-5; TRBD1 might be the D (5 bases). The ends were cut back, 6 bases at V and 7 bases at J, with 13 bases in the middle. This CDR3 has 13 residues. Germline V gives CDR1 WSHSY, CDR2 SAAADI. Written as DNA, the CDR3 is TGCGCCAGCAGAGGAGGGGTAGGACAGCCCCAGCATTTT. This translates into CASRGGVGQPQHF.

The chain has TRBV30 and TRBJ1-6; no clear D. Germline V CDR1 and CDR2: GTSNPN, SVGIG (reference sequence). Trimming cost V 1 base and J 3 bases, with 10 bases left between them. This CDR3 comprises 15 residues. The chain's CDR3 is CAWSARKDYNSPLHF. DNA of the CDR3: TGTGCCTGGAGTGCCAGGAAGGACTATAATTCACCCCTCCACTTT.

The V call is TRBV11-2, the J call TRBJ1-1; D gene uncertain. The V and J ends lost 5 bases and 0 bases respectively, with 10 bases between them. CDR3 size: 14 residues. CDR1 and CDR2 (germline): SGHAT, FQNNGV. The CDR3 sequence is CASSTRWVNTEAFF. CDR3 coding DNA: TGTGCCAGCAGCACCAGGTGGGTGAACACTGAAGCTTTCTTT.

V and J are TRBV19 and TRBJ1-6; D gene unclear. CDR1 is LNHDA, CDR2 SQIVND, per germline (reference sequence). The ends were cut back, 7 bases at V and 0 bases at J, with 16 bases in the middle. The CDR3 consists of 17 residues. CDR3 sequence: CASKSGGILSYNSPLHF. In nucleotides, the CDR3 is TGTGCCAGTAAGTCCGGAGGGATTCTCTCCTATAATTCACCCCTCCACTTT.

The V call is TRBV6-1, the J call TRBJ1-2; 7 nucleotides line up with TRBD1. This CDR3 region has 15 residues. CDR1 and CDR2 from the germline V gene are MNHNS and SASEGT. The V gene end was trimmed by 0 bases and the J gene end by 2 bases; junction bases not matched to a gene: 3. CDR3: CASSEAQGQNYGYTF. CDR3 DNA sequence: TGTGCCAGCAGTGAAGCACAGGGGCAGAACTATGGCTACACCTTC.